The TCR beta chain under discussion was sequenced for a study of shared clonotypes between healthy human individuals. The repertoire was sequenced with immunoSEQ multiplex PCR; TCRdb's copy has only in-frame clones and lacks some. This repertoire shows some 1.5 million clones, approximately 97% found once; its top ten account for roughly 1.2%. The CDR3 is 16 amino acids. Trimming pared 4 bases from V and 3 bases from J, leaving 16 bases between. The sequenced material came from naive CD4+ T cells sorted from blood. The subset: CD45RA+ positively selected. The clonotype originates from a young man in good health. V and J are TRBV23-1 and TRBJ2-1; tentatively, D is TRBD2 (5 bases). TRBV23-1 is classed as an ORF, of uncertain function. CDR3 amino acids: CASSPRGTRGYNEQFF. The CDR3, as DNA: TGCGCCAGCAGTCCCCGTGGCACCCGGGGCTACAATGAGCAGTTCTTC.